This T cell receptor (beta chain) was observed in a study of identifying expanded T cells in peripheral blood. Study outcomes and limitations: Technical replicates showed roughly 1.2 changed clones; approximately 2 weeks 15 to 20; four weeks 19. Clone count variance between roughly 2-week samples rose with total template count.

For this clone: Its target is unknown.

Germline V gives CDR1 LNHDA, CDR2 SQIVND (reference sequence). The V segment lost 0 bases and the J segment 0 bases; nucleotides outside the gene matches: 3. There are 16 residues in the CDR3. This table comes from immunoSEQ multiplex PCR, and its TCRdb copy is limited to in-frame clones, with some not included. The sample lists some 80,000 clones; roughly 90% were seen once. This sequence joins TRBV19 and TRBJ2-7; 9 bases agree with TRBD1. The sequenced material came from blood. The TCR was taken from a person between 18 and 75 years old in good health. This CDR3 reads CASSIDRDRASYEQYF. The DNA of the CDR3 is TGTGCCAGTAGTATAGATCGGGACAGGGCCTCCTACGAGCAGTACTTC. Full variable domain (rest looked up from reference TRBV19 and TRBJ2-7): DGGITQSPKYLFRKEGQNVTLSCEQNLNHDAMYWYRQDPGQGLRLIYYSQIVNDFQKGDIAEGYSVSREKKESFPLTVTSAQKNPTAFYLCASSIDRDRASYEQYFGPGTRLTVT.